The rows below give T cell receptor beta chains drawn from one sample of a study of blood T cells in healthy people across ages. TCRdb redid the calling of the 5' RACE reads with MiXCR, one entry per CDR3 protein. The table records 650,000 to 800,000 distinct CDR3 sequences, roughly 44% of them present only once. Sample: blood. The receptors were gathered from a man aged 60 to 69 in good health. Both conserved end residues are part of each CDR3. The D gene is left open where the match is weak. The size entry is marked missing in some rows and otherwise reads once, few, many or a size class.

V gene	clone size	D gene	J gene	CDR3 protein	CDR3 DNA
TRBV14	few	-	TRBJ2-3	CASSQDRGLSTDTQYF	TGTGCCAGCAGCCAAGATAGGGGCCTTAGCACAGATACGCAGTATTTT
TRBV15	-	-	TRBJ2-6	CASSRDRHSGANVLTF	TGTGCCTCCAGCAGAGATCGGCACTCTGGGGCCAACGTCCTGACTTTC
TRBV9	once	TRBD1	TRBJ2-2	CASSVDQTGWTGELFF	TGTGCCAGCAGCGTAGACCAGACAGGGTGGACCGGGGAGCTGTTTTTT
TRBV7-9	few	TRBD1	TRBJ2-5	CASSSSNRGLKETQYF	TGTGCCAGCAGCTCCTCGAACAGGGGGCTAAAGGAGACCCAGTACTTC
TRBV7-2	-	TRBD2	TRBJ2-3	CASSLFVLAGPRGTQYF	TGTGCCAGCAGCTTATTTGTACTAGCGGGGCCGCGGGGTACGCAGTATTTT
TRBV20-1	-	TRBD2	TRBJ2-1	CSARAGGGHNEQFF	TGCAGTGCTAGAGCGGGGGGGGGACACAATGAGCAGTTCTTC
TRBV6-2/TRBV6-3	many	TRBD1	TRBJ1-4	CASSPGQPEKLFF	TGTGCCAGCAGTCCGGGACAGCCTGAAAAACTGTTTTTT
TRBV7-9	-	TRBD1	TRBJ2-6	CASSLRGTGTGSSGTNVLTF	TGTGCCAGCAGCTTACGGGGGACCGGGACAGGTAGCTCTGGGACCAACGTCCTGACTTTC
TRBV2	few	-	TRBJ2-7	CASSEDSSYEQYF	TGTGCCAGCAGTGAAGACAGCTCCTACGAGCAGTACTTC
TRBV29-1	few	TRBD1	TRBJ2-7	CSLMRGPYEQYF	TGCAGCCTAATGAGGGGGCCCTACGAGCAGTACTTC
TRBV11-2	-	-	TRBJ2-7	CASSTERNPPYEQYF	TGTGCCAGCAGCACAGAGAGGAACCCCCCCTACGAGCAGTACTTC
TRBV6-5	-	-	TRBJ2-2	CASRQGINTGELFF	TGTGCCAGCAGACAGGGAATTAACACCGGGGAGCTGTTTTTT
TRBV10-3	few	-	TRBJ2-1	CASWRGATYNEQFF	TGTGCCTCCTGGAGAGGGGCCACCTACAATGAGCAGTTCTTC
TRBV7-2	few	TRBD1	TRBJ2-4	CASSWGQLAKNIQYF	TGTGCCAGCAGCTGGGGACAGCTAGCCAAAAACATTCAGTACTTC
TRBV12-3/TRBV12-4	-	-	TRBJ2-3	CASIYPGAGVKDTQYF	TGTGCCAGCATCTACCCAGGGGCGGGGGTGAAAGATACGCAGTATTTT
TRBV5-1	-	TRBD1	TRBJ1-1	CASNRQGLDSRATEAFF	TGCGCCAGCAACCGACAGGGATTGGATAGCCGTGCCACTGAAGCTTTCTTT
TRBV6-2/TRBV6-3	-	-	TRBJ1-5	CASSYQDQPQHF	TGTGCCAGCAGTTACCAAGATCAGCCCCAGCATTTT
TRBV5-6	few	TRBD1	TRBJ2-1	CASSNLTGTGVYNEQFF	TGTGCCAGCAGCAACCTAACCGGGACAGGGGTTTACAATGAGCAGTTCTTC
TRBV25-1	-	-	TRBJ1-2	CASSPRGGGLGYGYTF	TGTGCCAGCAGTCCCCGAGGGGGGGGGCTGGGCTATGGCTACACCTTC
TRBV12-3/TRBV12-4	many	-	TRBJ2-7	CASILVEQYF	TGTGCCAGCATACTGGTCGAGCAGTACTTC
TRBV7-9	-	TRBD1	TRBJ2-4	CASSLDGAGGGEQYF	TGTGCCAGCAGCTTAGATGGGGCAGGGGGTGGTGAGCAGTACTTC
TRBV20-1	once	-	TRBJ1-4	CSATPGPATNEKLFF	TGCAGTGCTACCCCCGGCCCAGCAACTAATGAAAAACTGTTTTTT
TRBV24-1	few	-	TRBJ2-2	CATSAVGEAGELFF	TGTGCCACCAGTGCTGTGGGCGAGGCCGGGGAGCTGTTTTTT
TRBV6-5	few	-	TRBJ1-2	CASSYEQGSGYTF	TGTGCCAGCAGTTACGAACAGGGTAGCGGCTACACCTTC
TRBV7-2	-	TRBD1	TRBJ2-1	CASSLHRQGAGNEQFF	TGTGCCAGCAGCTTACATCGACAGGGGGCGGGAAATGAGCAGTTCTTC
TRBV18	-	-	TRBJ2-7	CASSPGRDSSYEQYF	TGTGCCAGCTCACCAGGCCGGGACTCCTCCTACGAGCAGTACTTC
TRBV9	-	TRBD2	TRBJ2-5	CASSAFSGAETQYF	TGTGCCAGCAGCGCTTTTAGCGGGGCGGAGACCCAGTACTTC
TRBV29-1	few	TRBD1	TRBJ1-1	CSVDSTRGAFF	TGCAGCGTTGACAGTACCAGGGGGGCTTTCTTT
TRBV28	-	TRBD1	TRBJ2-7	CASSPGGQGSGYEQYF	TGTGCCAGCAGCCCAGGCGGACAGGGATCGGGCTACGAGCAGTACTTC
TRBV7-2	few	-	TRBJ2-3	CASSLVAQGTDTQYF	TGTGCCAGCAGCTTAGTAGCTCAGGGCACAGATACGCAGTATTTT
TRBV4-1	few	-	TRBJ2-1	CASSQLTGSYNEQFF	TGCGCCAGCAGCCAACTGACAGGCTCCTACAATGAGCAGTTCTTC
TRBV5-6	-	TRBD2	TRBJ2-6	CASSGRGRAGANVLTF	TGTGCCAGCAGCGGGAGAGGGAGGGCTGGGGCCAACGTCCTGACTTTC
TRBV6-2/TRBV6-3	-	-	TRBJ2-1	CASSYPGWQFF	TGTGCCAGCAGTTACCCGGGTTGGCAGTTCTTC
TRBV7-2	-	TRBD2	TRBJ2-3	CASSSSRGGYTDTQYF	TGTGCCAGCAGCTCCTCGCGCGGGGGATACACAGATACGCAGTATTTT
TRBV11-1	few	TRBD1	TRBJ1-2	CASSSQGRAYGYTF	TGTGCCAGCAGCTCACAGGGGCGAGCCTATGGCTACACCTTC
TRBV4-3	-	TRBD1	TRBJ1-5	CASTQDRNDQPQHF	TGCGCCAGCACCCAGGACAGGAATGATCAGCCCCAGCATTTT
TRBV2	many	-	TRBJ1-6	CASSGGGLGSPLHF	TGTGCCAGCAGTGGTGGGGGGCTTGGTTCACCCCTCCACTTT
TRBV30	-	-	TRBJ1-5	CAWSSDRNQPQHF	TGTGCCTGGAGTTCAGATCGCAATCAGCCCCAGCATTTT
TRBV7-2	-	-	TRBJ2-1	CASSILLASNEQFF	TGTGCCAGCAGCATCCTACTAGCTTCCAATGAGCAGTTCTTC
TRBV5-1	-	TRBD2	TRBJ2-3	CASSLMLAGGSADTQYF	TGCGCCAGCAGCTTGATGCTAGCGGGGGGGAGCGCAGATACGCAGTATTTT
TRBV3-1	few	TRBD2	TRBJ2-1	CASSQVVAGGYNEQFF	TGTGCCAGCAGCCAAGTGGTAGCGGGGGGCTACAATGAGCAGTTCTTC
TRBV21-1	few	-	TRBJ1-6	CASSEGPHLPDTSGNFENSPLHF	TGTGCCAGCAGTGAAGGCCCCCATCTCCCCGACACGTCAGGGAATTTTGAGAATTCACCCCTCCACTTT
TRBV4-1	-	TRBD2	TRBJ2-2	CASSSGRSGELFF	TGCGCCAGCAGTAGCGGGAGATCCGGGGAGCTGTTTTTT
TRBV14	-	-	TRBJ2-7	CASSRGTASYEQYF	TGTGCCAGCAGCCGAGGGACGGCCTCCTACGAGCAGTACTTC
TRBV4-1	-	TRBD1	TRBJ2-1	CASSQTGASYNEQFF	TGCGCCAGCAGCCAAACAGGGGCTAGCTACAATGAGCAGTTCTTC
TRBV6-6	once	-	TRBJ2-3	CASGDLGTRPGDTQYF	TGTGCCAGCGGTGACCTCGGGACGCGCCCCGGAGATACGCAGTATTTT
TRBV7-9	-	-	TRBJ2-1	CASSPAAGPSYNERFF	TGTGCCAGCAGCCCCGCGGCGGGGCCCTCCTACAATGAGCGGTTCTTC
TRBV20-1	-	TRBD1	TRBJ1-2	CSVRDAGAQGARGYTF	TGCAGTGTTAGAGACGCGGGGGCACAGGGGGCTCGAGGCTACACCTTC